These 28 T cell receptor beta chains share one sample of origin, sequenced in a study of neurological immune-mediated disorders. TCRdb passed the 5' RACE reads through MiXCR, listing each CDR3 protein once. The sample contains tens of thousands of distinct CDR3 sequences, 4% to 6% of which appear only once. Sequencing input: PBMCs. The receptors stem from a man aged 18-30 years with multiple sclerosis.

This clonotype turned up a few times. A much larger clone lies one base from this, so it may be a read error. In nucleotides, the CDR3 is TGCAGTGCTAGACGTGGGGGGTATAGCAATCAGCCCCAGAATTTT. Translation: CSARRGGYSNQPQNF. The rearrangement joins TRBV20-1 to TRBJ1-5, with D maybe TRBD1 (5 bases). The CDR3 loop spans 15 amino acids. The germline CDR1 and CDR2 sequences are DFQATT and SNEGSKA (reference sequence).

This clonotype was detected many times. This chain links TRBV10-3 with TRBJ2-7; 14 bases align to TRBD2. Trimming cost V 8 bases and J 7 bases; bases outside gene matches: 4. The CDR3 has 13 residues. Germline V gives CDR1 ENHRY, CDR2 SYGVKD. The CDR3 DNA follows: TGTGCCATCGGACTAGCGGGAGGCCGAGAGCAGTACTTC. Translated, it gives CAIGLAGGREQYF.

This clonotype showed up many times. The V call is TRBV20-1, the J call TRBJ1-1, with 12 bases identical to TRBD1. The CDR3 contains 12 residues. V lost 5 bases and J lost 10; bases outside the gene matches: 5. CDR1 DFQATT and CDR2 SNEGSKA come from the germline V gene (reference sequence). CDR3 DNA: TGCAGTGCTTGGGGACAGGGGGCTTCAGCTTTCTTT. This encodes CSAWGQGASAFF.

This clonotype came up many times. This chain links TRBV7-6 with TRBJ1-6; TRBD1 agrees at 7 bases. Germline V gene data show CDR1 as SGHVS and CDR2 as FNYEAQ. There are 13 residues in the CDR3. Trimming took 1 base from V and 9 from J; bases not matched to a gene: 0. CDR3 protein: CASSLGDSSPLHF. The DNA for the CDR3 is TGTGCCAGCAGCTTAGGGGACAGTTCACCCCTCCACTTT.

This clonotype was recorded many times. The chain combines TRBV5-6 with TRBJ2-7; a weak D match, TRBD2 (5 bases). The CDR3 has 12 residues. V was cut by 2 bases and J by 9 bases, with 12 bases left in between. Germline V gene data show CDR1 as SGHDT and CDR2 as YYEEEE. CDR3 DNA sequence: TGTGCCAGCAGCTTAACTGTCGGAGGGCAGTACTTC. This gives the protein CASSLTVGGQYF. The variable domain in full, with the rest retrieved from reference TRBV5-6 and TRBJ2-7, is DAGVTQSPTHLIKTRGQQVTLRCSPKSGHDTVSWYQQALGQGPQFIFQYYEEEERQRGNFPDRFSGHQFPNYSSELNVNALLLGDSALYLCASSLTVGGQYFGPGTRLTVT.

This clonotype was detected many times. The rearrangement joins TRBV20-1 to TRBJ2-1; TRBD2 matches 12 bases. Per the germline V gene, CDR1 is DFQATT and CDR2 is SNEGSKA (reference sequence). The CDR3 sequence is 13 residues long. Trimming cost V 6 bases and J 7 bases; bases outside gene matches: 4. This CDR3 is CSAPGLAGNEQFF. For the CDR3, the DNA is TGCAGTGCGCCGGGACTAGCGGGTAATGAGCAGTTCTTC.

This clonotype has a count of ten or more. The chain recombines TRBV20-1 with TRBJ2-2; TRBD2 agrees at 8 bases. Germline V gene sequence: CDR1 DFQATT, CDR2 SNEGSKA (reference sequence). The CDR3 has 14 residues. The J segment lost 6 bases and the V segment lost 1 base, leaving 4 bases of the junction unmatched. The CDR3 coding sequence is TGCAGTGCTAGAGTCTTGGGACTAGCCGGGGAGCTGTTTTTT. As protein: CSARVLGLAGELFF.

This clonotype was found many times. The chain carries TRBV11-2 and TRBJ2-7; 7 bases are shared with TRBD1. The CDR3 spans 15 residues. Unmatched junction bases numbered 6, after V lost 4 bases and J lost 0 bases. Germline V gene sequence: CDR1 SGHAT, CDR2 FQNNGV. The CDR3 loop reads CASSSWGQTSYEQYF. Here the CDR3 DNA reads TGTGCCAGCAGCTCCTGGGGACAGACCTCCTACGAGCAGTACTTC.

At least ten counts were recorded for this clonotype. The chain couples TRBV6-6 to TRBJ1-4; 8 bases line up with TRBD1. CDR1 is MNHNY and CDR2 is SVGAGI in the germline V gene (reference sequence). This CDR3 region has 14 residues. The CDR3 bases are TGTGCTTCGACAGGGGTGGCAACTAATGAAAAACTGTTTTTT. This gives the protein CASTGVATNEKLFF.

This clonotype was picked up many times. V is TRBV29-1 and J is TRBJ2-1; TRBD1 agrees at 9 bases. The CDR3 consists of 14 residues. Trimming removed 4 bases from V and 9 bases from J; junction bases left unmatched: 10. Looked up from germline, CDR1 is SQVTM and CDR2 is ANQGSEA. CDR3 sequence reads: CSVAPGQGRAEQFF. CDR3 nucleotides: TGCAGCGTTGCACCTGGACAGGGGAGGGCTGAGCAGTTCTTC.

Many counts were recorded for this clonotype. The chain employs TRBV14 and TRBJ2-1, with D perhaps TRBD1 or TRBD2 (6 bases each). This CDR3 has 17 amino acids. Per germline, CDR1 SGHDN and CDR2 FVKESK. Trimming removed 0 bases from V and 4 bases from J, with 16 bases in between. In DNA, the CDR3 is TGTGCCAGCAGCCAAGAAGATCTGGGGGGCCCGTACAATGAGCAGTTCTTC. It yields the protein CASSQEDLGGPYNEQFF.

This clonotype appeared many times. Germline and junction disagree at one end, which may indicate a read error. V usage is TRBV5-1 and J usage is TRBJ1-6, with a weak D call TRBD1 (6 bases). Germline loops: CDR1 SGHRS, CDR2 YFSETQ. There are 15 residues in the CDR3. This CDR3 reads CASSVMTGDNSPLNF. The DNA of the CDR3 is TGCGCCAGCAGCGTAATGACAGGAGATAATTCACCCCTCAACTTT.

This clonotype appeared many times. This rearrangement joins TRBV5-6 to TRBJ2-3; 13 bases fit TRBD2. With 3 bases clipped from V and 1 base from J, the junction kept 14 bases outside the gene matches. Germline assignment: CDR1 SGHDT and CDR2 YYEEEE. The CDR3 spans 20 residues. CDR3 nucleotide sequence: TGTGCCAGCAGCTCGTACACCCGACTAGCGGGGGGCGGGGGCACAGATACGCAGTATTTT. Its translation is CASSSYTRLAGGGGTDTQYF. The full variable domain, completed using reference TRBV5-6 and TRBJ2-3, is DAGVTQSPTHLIKTRGQQVTLRCSPKSGHDTVSWYQQALGQGPQFIFQYYEEEERQRGNFPDRFSGHQFPNYSSELNVNALLLGDSALYLCASSSYTRLAGGGGTDTQYFGPGTRLTVL.

Ten or more counts support this clonotype. The genes are TRBV20-1 and TRBJ2-7; D not certain. CDR1 is DFQATT, CDR2 SNEGSKA, per germline (reference sequence). This CDR3 is 14 amino acids long. The V and J ends lost 6 bases and 0 bases respectively, with 15 bases between them. CDR3 in amino acids: CSAEHDVDSYEQYF. Here the CDR3 DNA reads TGCAGTGCGGAACACGACGTGGACTCCTACGAGCAGTACTTC.

This clonotype was counted many times. V usage is TRBV6-2 or TRBV6-3 and J usage is TRBJ1-2; D perhaps matches TRBD1 (6 bases). Germline-derived CDR1 and CDR2 are MNHEY and SVGEGT. The CDR3 loop spans 14 amino acids. V was cut by 2 bases and J by 8 bases, with 15 bases left in between. The CDR3 nucleotides read TGTGCCAGCAGTTACACGGGGGCGGTCGGAGGCTACACCTTC. Its translation is CASSYTGAVGGYTF.

This clonotype was recorded many times. This chain connects TRBV28 to TRBJ2-7, with 11 bases identical to TRBD2. V was clipped by 5 bases and J by 5 bases; unmatched bases: 8. Germline values: CDR1 MDHEN, CDR2 SYDVKM. There are 15 residues in the CDR3. The CDR3 sequence is CASSPWASGRNEQYF. The CDR3 DNA reads TGTGCCAGCAGTCCCTGGGCTAGCGGGAGGAACGAGCAGTACTTC.

This clonotype was seen repeatedly, ten times or more. The CDR3 nucleotides read TGCGCCAGCAGCTTGGAAGTCACGGGCCCAGATACGCAGTATTTT. Its protein is CASSLEVTGPDTQYF. V is TRBV5-1 and J is TRBJ2-3; D not resolved. The CDR3 is 15 amino acids. The ends were cut back, 0 bases at V and 4 bases at J, with 12 bases in the middle. The V gene's germline CDR1 is SGHRS and CDR2 YFSETQ.

At least ten counts were recorded for this clonotype. This chain links TRBV7-2 with TRBJ1-6; tentatively, D is TRBD1 (5 bases). CDR3 length: 15 residues. CDR1 and CDR2 from the germline V gene are SGHTA and FQGNSA. With 5 bases removed from V and 6 bases from J, the gap between germline ends came to 14 bases. The CDR3 bases are TGTGCCAGCAGCCCCCGCGCAGGGCTTAATTCACCCCTCCACTTT. The encoded protein is CASSPRAGLNSPLHF.

This clonotype was counted many times. V and J are TRBV9 and TRBJ2-1; maybe TRBD2 (5 bases). The CDR3 contains 16 residues. The germline V and J ends were trimmed by 3 bases and 0 bases, with 13 bases remaining between them. Germline CDR1 SGDLS, CDR2 YYNGEE. The CDR3 DNA reads as TGTGCCAGCAGCGGTCGGGCAGGAGGCTCCTACAATGAGCAGTTCTTC. This gives the protein CASSGRAGGSYNEQFF.

This clonotype was seen at least ten times. The gene calls are TRBV12-3 or TRBV12-4 and TRBJ2-7; 10 bases line up with TRBD1. The CDR3 contains 16 residues. J gave up 5 bases and V 4 bases, and 11 bases lay outside the gene matches. This CDR3 is CASSSTGGWGTDEQYF. CDR3 DNA: TGTGCCAGCAGTTCGACAGGGGGCTGGGGCACCGACGAGCAGTACTTC.

This clonotype occurred many times. This chain links TRBV7-9 with TRBJ1-1; D possibly corresponds to TRBD1 (5 bases). The CDR3 totals 12 residues. The ends were cut back, 1 base at V and 11 bases at J, with 11 bases in the middle. Germline assignment: CDR1 SEHNR and CDR2 FQNEAQ (reference sequence). The CDR3 region is CASSLVGASAFF. The CDR3 region has the DNA TGTGCCAGCAGCTTAGTAGGGGCCAGTGCTTTCTTT.

This clonotype was picked up many times. The J gene is TRBJ1-1, the V gene TRBV7-8, with D perhaps matching TRBD1 (6 bases). This CDR3 spans 17 amino acids. Germline V gene lookup returns CDR1 SGHVS and CDR2 FQNEAQ. The V and J ends lost 1 base and 5 bases respectively, with 20 bases between them. Here the CDR3 reads CASSLEGGQGAGTEAFF. The CDR3, as DNA: TGTGCCAGCAGCTTAGAAGGGGGACAAGGGGCCGGGACTGAAGCTTTCTTT. Supplemented by reference TRBV7-8 and TRBJ1-1, the full variable domain reads GAGVSQSPRYKVAKRGQDVALRCDPISGHVSLFWYQQALGQGPEFLTYFQNEAQLDKSGLPSDRFFAERPEGSVSTLKIQRTQQEDSAVYLCASSLEGGQGAGTEAFFGQGTRLTVV.

There are many counts of this clonotype. The chain recombines TRBV20-1 with TRBJ1-2, with 7 bases aligning to TRBD1. V was clipped by 6 bases and J by 3 bases; unmatched bases: 7. Germline CDR1 and CDR2: DFQATT and SNEGSKA (reference sequence). The CDR3 extends over 13 amino acids. In DNA form, the CDR3 reads TGCAGTGCGTTACGGGACAGCTACTATGGCTACACCTTC. Residues: CSALRDSYYGYTF.

Details on this clonotype: A much larger clone differs by one base, so this may be a read error. This chain joins TRBV5-1 and TRBJ1-2; D ambiguous. Trimming took off 7 bases at V and 6 bases at J, with 16 bases between the two ends. CDR1 SGHRS and CDR2 YFSETQ come from the germline V gene. The CDR3 sequence is 13 residues long. The CDR3: CASGSKGGDGYTF. The CDR3 DNA reads as TGCGCCAGCGGATCCAAGGGTGGCGATGGCTACACCTTC. The variable domain in full, completed from reference TRBV5-1 and TRBJ1-2, reads KAGVTQTPRYLIKTRGQQVTLSCSPISGHRSVSWYQQTPGQGLQFLFEYFSETQRNKGNFPGRFSGRQFSNSRSEMNVSTLELGDSALYLCASGSKGGDGYTFGSGTRLTVV.

In this sample, this clonotype turned up many times. The V gene is TRBV7-6, the J gene TRBJ2-7, with 7 bases lining up with TRBD2. The junction had 5 bases not matched to a gene; V was cut back by 0 bases and J by 3 bases. CDR1 and CDR2 from the germline V gene are SGHVS and FNYEAQ. The CDR3 consists of 15 residues. The CDR3 protein is CASSLAPLAVYEQYF. The CDR3 DNA sequence: TGTGCCAGCAGCTTAGCCCCCCTAGCGGTCTACGAGCAGTACTTC. Complete variable domain (other parts from reference TRBV7-6 and TRBJ2-7): GAGVSQSPRYKVTKRGQDVALRCDPISGHVSLYWYRQALGQGPEFLTYFNYEAQQDKSGLPNDRFSAERPEGSISTLTIQRTEQRDSAMYRCASSLAPLAVYEQYFGPGTRLTVT.

This clonotype was counted ten times or more. CDR3 sequence reads: CASSLGLAGATGELFF. CDR3 coding DNA: TGTGCCAGCAGCTTGGGACTAGCGGGAGCGACCGGGGAGCTGTTTTTT. This chain connects TRBV5-5 to TRBJ2-2; 12 nucleotides align to TRBD2. Germline assignment: CDR1 SGHKS and CDR2 YYEKEE (reference sequence). The CDR3 runs to 16 residues. The J segment lost 5 bases and the V segment lost 0 bases, leaving 2 bases of the junction unmatched. The full variable domain, completed using reference TRBV5-5 and TRBJ2-2, is DAGVTQSPTHLIKTRGQQVTLRCSPISGHKSVSWYQQVLGQGPQFIFQYYEKEERGRGNFPDRFSARQFPNYSSELNVNALLLGDSALYLCASSLGLAGATGELFFGEGSRLTVL.

This clonotype was detected ten times or more. This chain joins TRBV7-2 and TRBJ2-7, with D possibly matching TRBD1 (6 bases). V was cut by 6 bases and J by 2 bases, with 23 bases left in between. From germline, CDR1 is SGHTA and CDR2 FQGNSA. This CDR3 has 17 residues. CDR3 in DNA: TGTGCCAGCAGTAGAGACTCCTTGGACAGAGGTGCCTACGAGCAGTACTTC. Its translation: CASSRDSLDRGAYEQYF.

This clonotype was observed many times. The V and J genes are TRBV5-5 and TRBJ1-1; D is unclear. V shed 2 bases and J shed 8 bases, with 13 bases lying between them. The V gene's germline CDR1 is SGHKS and CDR2 YYEKEE (reference sequence). The CDR3 loop spans 13 amino acids. The CDR3 region is CASSLVTDREAFF. The CDR3 DNA is TGTGCCAGCAGCTTAGTTACAGACCGCGAAGCTTTCTTT.